This record concerns one T cell receptor beta chain sequence. The sample belongs to a study of blood T cell repertoires in COVID-19. The CDR3 is 15 amino acids. Germline V CDR1 and CDR2: SNHLY, FYNNEI. With 7 bases removed from V and 7 bases from J, the gap between germline ends came to 17 bases. Per the authors' pipeline: For nucleated cells, counts were estimated from reference gene primer amplification. Profiling relied on immunoSEQ multiplex PCR, and the TCRdb table lists in-frame clones only, not all of them. D and trimming were read from the DNA, whereas the V and J calls and clone size are those reported in that table. The sample consists of about 220,000 clones, approximately 85% of them appearing once.

This sequence originates from an older woman with COVID-19, enrolled during active disease. The chain links TRBV2 to TRBJ1-6, with D perhaps TRBD1 (5 bases). The sample was peripheral blood. CDR3 in amino acids: CASTYVGGGNSPLHF. The CDR3 DNA is TGTGCCAGCACCTACGTCGGGGGAGGGAATTCACCCCTCCACTTT.